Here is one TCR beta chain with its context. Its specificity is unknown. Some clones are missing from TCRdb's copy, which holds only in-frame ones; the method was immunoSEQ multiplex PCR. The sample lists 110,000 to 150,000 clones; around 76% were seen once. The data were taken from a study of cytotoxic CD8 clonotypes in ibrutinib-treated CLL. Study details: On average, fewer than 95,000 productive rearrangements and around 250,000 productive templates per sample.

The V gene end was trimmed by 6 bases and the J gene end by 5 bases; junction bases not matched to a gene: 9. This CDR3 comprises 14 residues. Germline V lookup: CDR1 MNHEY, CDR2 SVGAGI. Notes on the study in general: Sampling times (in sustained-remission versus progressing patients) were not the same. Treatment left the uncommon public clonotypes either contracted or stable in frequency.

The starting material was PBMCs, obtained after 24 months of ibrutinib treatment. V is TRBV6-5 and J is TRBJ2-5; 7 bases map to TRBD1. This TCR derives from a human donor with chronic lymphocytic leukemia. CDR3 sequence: CASRPWDSEETQYF. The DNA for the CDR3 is TGTGCCAGCAGACCTTGGGACAGCGAGGAGACCCAGTACTTC.